This T cell receptor beta chain was sequenced in a study of molecular identifiers for immune sequencing clone quantification. About the study: Four of five splits of RNA from approximately 20,000 or 100,000 naive CD8 cells were sequenced in replicates.

Generation of bulk TCR libraries relied on previously described methods and listed TCR primers. TCRdb re-called the PCR reads through MiXCR, storing one row per CDR3 protein. The table shows around 480,000 distinct CDR3 sequences, with over 20% occurring only once. General observations from the study: Sizes of clones that are highly expanded could be underestimated (if identical TCR molecules share a barcode). Clones carrying above 20 RNA copies accounted for over 98% of effector molecules, under 1% in naive cells.

This CDR3 has 12 residues. Germline assignment: CDR1 SGHDT and CDR2 YYEEEE. The V end was cut by 4 bases, the J end by 6 bases, with 11 bases between. This clonotype showed up many times. As yet, its antigen is unknown. This clonotype was obtained from a human donor in good health. Some libraries in this study had Jurkat cell RNA spiked in. The V call is TRBV5-6, the J call TRBJ2-7; D might be TRBD1 (5 bases). The sample comprised naive CD8+ T cells from blood, with Jurkat cell RNA spiked in. Stated subset: FACS-sorted CD8+CD4-CCR7+CD45RA+ naive T cells. CDR3 in amino acids: CASSLLGVEQYF. In DNA form, the CDR3 reads TGTGCCAGCAGCCTCCTAGGGGTCGAGCAGTACTTC.